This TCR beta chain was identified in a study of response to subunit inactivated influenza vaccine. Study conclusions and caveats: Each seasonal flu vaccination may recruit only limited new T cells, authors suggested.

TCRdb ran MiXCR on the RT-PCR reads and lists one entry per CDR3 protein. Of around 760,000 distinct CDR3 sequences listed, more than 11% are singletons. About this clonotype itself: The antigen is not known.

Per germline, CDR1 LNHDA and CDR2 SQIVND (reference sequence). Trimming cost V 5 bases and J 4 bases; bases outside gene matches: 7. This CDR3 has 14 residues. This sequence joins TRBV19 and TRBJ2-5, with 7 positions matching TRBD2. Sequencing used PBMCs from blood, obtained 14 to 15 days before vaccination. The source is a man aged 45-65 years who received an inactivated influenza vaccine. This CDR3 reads CASSPRTSTETQYF. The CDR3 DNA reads TGTGCCAGTAGTCCCCGGACTAGTACAGAGACCCAGTACTTC.